Listed here are 12 T cell receptor beta chains from one sample, sequenced in a study of breast tumors, draining lymph nodes, adjacent tissues. Samples came from axillary lymph nodes draining the breast cancer. From the multiplex PCR reads, TCRdb called clonotypes with MiXCR, one entry per CDR3 protein. The data hold some 170,000 distinct CDR3 sequences, with roughly 35% observed a single time. The sequencing input was axillary lymph node tissue. The receptors shown here come from a female donor with breast cancer. Some clones in this sample may be carry-over from other donors' samples.

This clonotype showed up many times. The chain recombines TRBV7-8 with TRBJ2-1; TRBD1 matches at 8 bases. CDR3 length: 18 amino acids. From germline, CDR1 is SGHVS and CDR2 FQNEAQ. The V and J ends lost 7 bases and 4 bases, in that order; junction bases with no gene match: 18. CDR3: CASTGNPGPGQEYNEQFF. CDR3 nucleotides: TGTGCCAGCACCGGAAACCCCGGCCCGGGACAGGAGTACAATGAGCAGTTCTTC.

This clonotype was observed a handful of times. The chain carries TRBV28 and TRBJ2-3; 10 bases fit TRBD2. V gave up 2 bases and J gave up 2 bases; unmatched junction bases: 4. CDR3 length equals 16 residues. Per germline, CDR1 MDHEN and CDR2 SYDVKM. This CDR3 is CASSLITSGNTDTQYF. The CDR3 DNA reads as TGTGCCAGCAGTTTAATCACTAGCGGGAACACAGATACGCAGTATTTT.

This clonotype appeared many times. CDR3 region: CASSLGRQSNEQFF. The DNA of the CDR3 is TGTGCCAGCAGCTTAGGGAGACAGAGCAATGAGCAGTTCTTC. The rearrangement uses TRBV11-3 and TRBJ2-1; tentative D call: TRBD1 (5 bases). Trimming pared 1 base from V and 6 bases from J, leaving 10 bases between. Germline loops: CDR1 SGHNT, CDR2 YENEEA. This CDR3 is built from 14 residues.

This clonotype came up many times. The genes are TRBV3-1 and TRBJ1-4; TRBD1 is a possible D gene (5 bases). The CDR3 runs to 15 residues. The V gene lost 3 bases and the J gene lost 4 bases, with 12 bases spanning the gap. Per germline, CDR1 LGHDT and CDR2 YNNKEL (reference sequence). CDR3 region: CASSQSDRDNEKLFF. CDR3 sequence (DNA): TGTGCCAGCAGCCAGTCCGACAGAGATAATGAAAAACTGTTTTTT.

Concerning this clonotype itself: Given a much more abundant clone one base away, this may be a read error. This chain uses TRBV20-1 with TRBJ2-5, with D perhaps TRBD1 (6 bases). CDR1 and CDR2 (germline): DFQATT, SNEGSKA (reference sequence). The CDR3 sequence is 14 residues long. Deletions cut 0 bases from V and 7 bases from J, with 15 bases between. The CDR3 is CSARDPRGKATQYF. In nucleotides, the CDR3 is TGCAGTGCTAGAGACCCAAGGGGGAAAGCGACCCAGTACTTC.

This clonotype was counted at least ten times. The rearrangement links TRBV14 to TRBJ2-7; TRBD2 aligns across 11 bases. This CDR3 has 14 residues. From germline, CDR1 is SGHDN and CDR2 FVKESK. V lost 4 bases and J lost 3; bases outside the gene matches: 2. In DNA form, the CDR3 reads TGTGCCAGCAGCCCTAGCGGGGGGTTCTACGAGCAGTACTTC. Translation: CASSPSGGFYEQYF.

V is TRBV6-5 and J is TRBJ1-2, with D uncertain. The CDR3 is 15 residues long. Germline values: CDR1 MNHEY, CDR2 SVGAGI. The V end lost 5 bases, the J end lost 1 base, and 14 bases lay between the germline ends. Here the CDR3 DNA reads TGTGCCAGCAGTGAAGTTCCGGAACGTAACTATGGCTACACCTTC. This sequence encodes CASSEVPERNYGYTF.

In its sample, this clonotype was seen many times. The genes are TRBV7-2 and TRBJ2-7; TRBD2 is a possible D gene (6 bases). CDR1 and CDR2 (germline): SGHTA, FQGNSA. V gave up 4 bases and J gave up 3 bases, with 19 bases separating them. CDR3 length: 16 residues. CDR3 loop: CASSSSRLATVYEQYF. The CDR3 coding sequence is TGTGCCAGCAGCTCCTCCCGGCTAGCGACAGTCTACGAGCAGTACTTC.

This clonotype was counted many times. The V and J genes are TRBV28 and TRBJ2-6; no firm D call. CDR1 MDHEN and CDR2 SYDVKM come from the germline V gene. CDR3 length: 12 amino acids. V was trimmed by 11 bases and J by 1 base, leaving 6 bases between them. CDR3 in DNA: TGTGCCTCTAGATCTGGGGCCAACGTCCTGACTTTC. Translating it yields CASRSGANVLTF.

This clonotype is a singleton in its sample. The V call is TRBV12-3 or TRBV12-4, the J call TRBJ1-5, with D possibly matching TRBD1 (6 bases). V lost 7 bases to trimming and J lost 3 bases, with 16 bases between them. The CDR3 spans 15 residues. The DNA for the CDR3 is TGTGCCAGCACCTGGAGGCAGGGGTTCAATCAGCCCCAGCATTTT. Its translation: CASTWRQGFNQPQHF.

This clonotype was seen repeatedly, ten times or more. A much bigger clone sits one base away, suggesting this may be a read error. The J gene is TRBJ2-3, the V gene TRBV7-9; 7 bases are a match to TRBD1. The V gene's germline CDR1 is SEHNR and CDR2 FQNEAQ (reference sequence). The CDR3 covers 17 residues. The CDR3 nucleotides are TGTGCCAGCAGCTTAGGAGGTCGAGGGGGCAGCACAGATCCGCAGTATTTT. Amino acid sequence: CASSLGGRGGSTDPQYF.

This clonotype came up many times. J is TRBJ2-5 and V is TRBV6-1, with D perhaps matching TRBD2 (6 bases). Germline CDR1 and CDR2: MNHNS and SASEGT. The CDR3 runs to 14 residues. The ends were cut back, 4 bases at V and 3 bases at J, with 12 bases in the middle. Here the CDR3 reads CASSAGTLEETQYF. Written as DNA, the CDR3 is TGTGCCAGCAGTGCCGGGACTTTGGAAGAGACCCAGTACTTC.